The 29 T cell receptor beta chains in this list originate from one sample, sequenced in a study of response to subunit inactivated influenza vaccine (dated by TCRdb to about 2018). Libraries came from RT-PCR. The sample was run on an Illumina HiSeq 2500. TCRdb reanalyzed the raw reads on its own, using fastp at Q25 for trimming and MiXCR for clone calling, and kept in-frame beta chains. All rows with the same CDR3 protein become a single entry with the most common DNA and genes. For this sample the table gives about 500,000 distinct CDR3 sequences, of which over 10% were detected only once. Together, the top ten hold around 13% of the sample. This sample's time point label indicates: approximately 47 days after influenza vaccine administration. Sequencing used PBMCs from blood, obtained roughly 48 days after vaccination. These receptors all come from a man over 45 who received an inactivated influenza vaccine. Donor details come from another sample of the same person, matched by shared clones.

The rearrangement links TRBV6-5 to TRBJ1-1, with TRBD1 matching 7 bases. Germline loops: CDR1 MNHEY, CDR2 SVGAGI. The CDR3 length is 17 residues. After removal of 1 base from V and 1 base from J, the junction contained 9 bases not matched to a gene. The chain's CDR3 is CASSYYQSGTANTEAFF. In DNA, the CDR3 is TGTGCCAGCAGTTACTATCAATCCGGGACAGCGAACACTGAAGCTTTCTTT.

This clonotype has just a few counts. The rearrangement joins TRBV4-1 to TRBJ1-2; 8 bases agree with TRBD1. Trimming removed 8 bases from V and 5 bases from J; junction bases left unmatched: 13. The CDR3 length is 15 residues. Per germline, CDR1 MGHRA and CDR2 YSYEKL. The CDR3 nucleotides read TGCGCCAGCTTACAGGGGGGACCCCAACAGTATGGCTACACCTTC. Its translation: CASLQGGPQQYGYTF.

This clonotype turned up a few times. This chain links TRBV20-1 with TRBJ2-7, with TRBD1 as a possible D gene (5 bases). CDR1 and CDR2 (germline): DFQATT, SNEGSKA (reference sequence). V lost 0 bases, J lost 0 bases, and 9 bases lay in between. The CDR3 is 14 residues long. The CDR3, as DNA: TGCAGTGCTAGAGATCGAGACAGCTCCTACGAGCAGTACTTC. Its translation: CSARDRDSSYEQYF.

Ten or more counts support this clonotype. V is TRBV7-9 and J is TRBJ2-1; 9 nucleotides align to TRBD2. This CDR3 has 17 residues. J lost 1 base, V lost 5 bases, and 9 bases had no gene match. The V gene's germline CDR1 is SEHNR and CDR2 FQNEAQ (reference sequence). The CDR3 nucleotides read TGTGCCAGCAGCCCCACACTAGCGGGCCAGTCCTACAATGAGCAGTTCTTC. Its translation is CASSPTLAGQSYNEQFF.

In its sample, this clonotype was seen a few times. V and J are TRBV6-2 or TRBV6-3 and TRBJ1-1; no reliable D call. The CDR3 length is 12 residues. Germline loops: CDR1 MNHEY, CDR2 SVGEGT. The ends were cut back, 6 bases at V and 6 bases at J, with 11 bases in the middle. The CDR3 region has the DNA TGTGCCAGCAGCGCGGGCGGGGCTGAAGCTTTCTTT. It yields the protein CASSAGGAEAFF.

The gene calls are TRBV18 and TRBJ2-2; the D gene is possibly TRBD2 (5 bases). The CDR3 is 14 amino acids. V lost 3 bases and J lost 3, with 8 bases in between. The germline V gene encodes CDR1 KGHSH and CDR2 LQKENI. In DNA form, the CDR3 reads TGTGCCAGCTCACCTAGCGTATACACCGGGGAGCTGTTTTTT. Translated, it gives CASSPSVYTGELFF.

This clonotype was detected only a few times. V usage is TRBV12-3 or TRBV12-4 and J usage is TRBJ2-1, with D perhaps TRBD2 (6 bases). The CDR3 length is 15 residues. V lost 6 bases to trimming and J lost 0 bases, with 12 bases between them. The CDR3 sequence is CASSTIAASYNEQFF. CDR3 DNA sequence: TGTGCCAGCAGCACGATAGCGGCCTCCTACAATGAGCAGTTCTTC.

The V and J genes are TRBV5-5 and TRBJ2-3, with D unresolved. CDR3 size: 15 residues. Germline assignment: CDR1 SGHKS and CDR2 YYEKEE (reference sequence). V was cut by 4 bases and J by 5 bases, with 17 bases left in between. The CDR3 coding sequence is TGTGCCAGCAGCCGCGGACGGCCGAAACTAGATACGCAGTATTTT. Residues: CASSRGRPKLDTQYF. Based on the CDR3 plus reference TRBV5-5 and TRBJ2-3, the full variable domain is DAGVTQSPTHLIKTRGQQVTLRCSPISGHKSVSWYQQVLGQGPQFIFQYYEKEERGRGNFPDRFSARQFPNYSSELNVNALLLGDSALYLCASSRGRPKLDTQYFGPGTRLTVL.

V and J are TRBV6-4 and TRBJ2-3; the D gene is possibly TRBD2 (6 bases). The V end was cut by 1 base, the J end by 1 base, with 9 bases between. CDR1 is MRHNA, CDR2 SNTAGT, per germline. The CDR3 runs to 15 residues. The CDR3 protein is CASSDFGGGTDTQYF. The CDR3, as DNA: TGTGCCAGCAGTGACTTCGGGGGTGGCACAGATACGCAGTATTTT.

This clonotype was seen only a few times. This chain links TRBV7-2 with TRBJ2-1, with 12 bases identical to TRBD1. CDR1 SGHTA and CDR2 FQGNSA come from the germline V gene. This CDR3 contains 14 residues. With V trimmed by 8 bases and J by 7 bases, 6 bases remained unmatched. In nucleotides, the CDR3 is TGTGCCAGCGGTCCGGGACAGGGGGCGAATGAGCAGTTCTTC. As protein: CASGPGQGANEQFF.

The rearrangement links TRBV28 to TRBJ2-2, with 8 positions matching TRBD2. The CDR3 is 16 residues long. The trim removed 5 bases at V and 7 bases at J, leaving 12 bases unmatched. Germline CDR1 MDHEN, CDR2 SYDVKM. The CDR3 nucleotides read TGTGCCAGCAGTCATCGGAATAGCGGGGCGTTCGGGGAGCTGTTTTTT. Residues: CASSHRNSGAFGELFF.

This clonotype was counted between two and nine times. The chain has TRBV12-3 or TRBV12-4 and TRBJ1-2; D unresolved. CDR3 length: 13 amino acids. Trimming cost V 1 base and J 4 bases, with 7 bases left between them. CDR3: CASSLGKAYGYTF. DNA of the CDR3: TGTGCCAGCAGTTTAGGGAAGGCCTATGGCTACACCTTC.

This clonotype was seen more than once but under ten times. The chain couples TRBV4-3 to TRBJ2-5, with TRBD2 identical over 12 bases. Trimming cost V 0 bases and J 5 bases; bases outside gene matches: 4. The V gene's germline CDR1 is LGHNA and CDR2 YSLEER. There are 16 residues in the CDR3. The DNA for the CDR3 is TGCGCCAGCAGCCAAGAGGCTAGCGGGAGGGGGGAGACCCAGTACTTC. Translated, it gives CASSQEASGRGETQYF.

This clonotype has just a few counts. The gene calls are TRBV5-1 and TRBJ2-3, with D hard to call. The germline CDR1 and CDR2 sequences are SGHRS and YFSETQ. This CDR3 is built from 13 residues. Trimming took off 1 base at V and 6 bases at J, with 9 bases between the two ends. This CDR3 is CASSLYDSDTQYF. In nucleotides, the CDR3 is TGCGCCAGCAGCTTGTACGATTCGGATACGCAGTATTTT.

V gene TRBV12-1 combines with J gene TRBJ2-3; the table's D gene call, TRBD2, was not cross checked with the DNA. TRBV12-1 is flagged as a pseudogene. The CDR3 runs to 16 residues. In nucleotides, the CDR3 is TGTGCCAGCAGCTTAGGGACTAGCCTTAGCACAGATACGCAGTATTTT. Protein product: CASSLGTSLSTDTQYF.

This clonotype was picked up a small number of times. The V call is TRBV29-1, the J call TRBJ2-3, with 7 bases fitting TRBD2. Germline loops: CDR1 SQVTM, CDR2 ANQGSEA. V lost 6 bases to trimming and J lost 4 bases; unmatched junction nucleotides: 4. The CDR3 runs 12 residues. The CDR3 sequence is CSVDRGADTQYF. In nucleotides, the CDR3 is TGCAGCGTGGACCGGGGGGCAGATACGCAGTATTTT.

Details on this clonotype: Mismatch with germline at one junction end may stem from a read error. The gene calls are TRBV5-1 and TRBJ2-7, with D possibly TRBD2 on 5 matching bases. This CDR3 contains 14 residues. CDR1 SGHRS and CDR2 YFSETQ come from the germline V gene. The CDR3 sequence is CASSSSRATYEQNF. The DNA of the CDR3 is TGCGCCAGCAGCTCGTCGAGGGCGACCTACGAGCAGAACTTC.

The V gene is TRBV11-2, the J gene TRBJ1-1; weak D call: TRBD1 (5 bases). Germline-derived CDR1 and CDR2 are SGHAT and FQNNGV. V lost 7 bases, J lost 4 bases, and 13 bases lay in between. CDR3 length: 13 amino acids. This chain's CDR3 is CASKAGGVTEAFF. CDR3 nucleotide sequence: TGTGCCAGCAAGGCGGGGGGTGTCACTGAAGCTTTCTTT.

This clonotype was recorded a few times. CDR3 DNA: TGTGCCAGCAGCCAAGGCTTCGGCCGAGACTACGAGCAGTACTTC. Translated, it gives CASSQGFGRDYEQYF. The chain carries TRBV14 and TRBJ2-7; no clear D. V was trimmed by 1 base and J by 3 bases, leaving 13 bases between them. The CDR3 contains 15 residues. Germline V CDR1 and CDR2: SGHDN, FVKESK.

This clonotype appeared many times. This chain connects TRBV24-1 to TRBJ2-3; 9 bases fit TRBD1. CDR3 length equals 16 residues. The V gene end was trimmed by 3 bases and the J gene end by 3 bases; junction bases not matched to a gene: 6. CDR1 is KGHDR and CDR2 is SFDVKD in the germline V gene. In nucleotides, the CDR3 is TGTGCCACCAGTGATCCCGGGACAGGGAGGACAGATACGCAGTATTTT. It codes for CATSDPGTGRTDTQYF.

The CDR3 sequence: CASSYSSRPNEKLFF. For the CDR3, the DNA is TGTGCCAGCAGTTACTCGAGTAGGCCTAATGAAAAACTGTTTTTT. The chain has TRBV6-5 and TRBJ1-4; D is ambiguous. This CDR3 has 15 amino acids. CDR1 MNHEY and CDR2 SVGAGI come from the germline V gene. The V gene lost 0 bases and the J gene lost 3 bases, with 8 bases spanning the gap.

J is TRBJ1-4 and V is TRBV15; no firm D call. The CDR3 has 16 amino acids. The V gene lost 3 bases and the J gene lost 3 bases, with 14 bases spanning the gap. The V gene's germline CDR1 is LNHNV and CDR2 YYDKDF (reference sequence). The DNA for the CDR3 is TGTGCCACCAGCAGTGGTCACCATAGAGCTAATGAAAAACTGTTTTTT. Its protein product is CATSSGHHRANEKLFF.

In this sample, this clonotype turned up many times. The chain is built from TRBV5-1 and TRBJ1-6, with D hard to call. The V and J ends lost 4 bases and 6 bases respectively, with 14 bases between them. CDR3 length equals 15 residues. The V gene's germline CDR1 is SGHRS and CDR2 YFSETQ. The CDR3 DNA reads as TGCGCCAGCAGCCCCGGTGACATTCTTAATTCACCCCTCCACTTT. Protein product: CASSPGDILNSPLHF.

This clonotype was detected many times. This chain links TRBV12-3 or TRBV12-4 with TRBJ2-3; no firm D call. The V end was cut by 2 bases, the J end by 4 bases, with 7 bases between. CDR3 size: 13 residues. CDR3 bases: TGTGCCAGCAGTTTATTTCGGTCAGATACGCAGTATTTT. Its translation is CASSLFRSDTQYF.

The CDR3 sequence: CASSLGQGAVDTQYF. The CDR3 DNA follows: TGTGCCAGCAGCTTAGGACAGGGGGCCGTAGATACGCAGTATTTT. J is TRBJ2-3 and V is TRBV7-3; 11 positions match TRBD1. The CDR3 runs to 15 residues. Germline trimming cut 2 bases from V and 5 bases from J; bases unmatched to any gene: 3. Looked up from germline, CDR1 is SGHTA and CDR2 is FQGTGA.

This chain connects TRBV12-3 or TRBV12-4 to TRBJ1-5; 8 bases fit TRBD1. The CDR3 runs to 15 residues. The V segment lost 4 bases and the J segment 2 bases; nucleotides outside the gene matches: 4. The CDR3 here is CASSSDRDGNQPQHF. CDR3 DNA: TGTGCCAGCAGTTCGGACAGGGACGGCAATCAGCCCCAGCATTTT.

CDR3 coding DNA: TGTGCCAGCAGCCAAGAAGACAGGGGCCAAGCTAACTATGGCTACACCTTC. Its translation: CASSQEDRGQANYGYTF. The genes are TRBV4-2 and TRBJ1-2; 8 bases line up with TRBD1. The CDR3 consists of 17 residues. Germline V lookup: CDR1 LGHNA, CDR2 YNFKEQ. V trimming: 0 bases; J trimming: 0 bases; junction bases outside the gene matches: 6.

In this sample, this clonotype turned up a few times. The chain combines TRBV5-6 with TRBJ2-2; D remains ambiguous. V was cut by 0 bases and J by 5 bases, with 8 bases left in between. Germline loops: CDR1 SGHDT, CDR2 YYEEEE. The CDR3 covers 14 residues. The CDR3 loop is CASSLVGETGELFF. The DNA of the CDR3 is TGTGCCAGCAGCTTGGTCGGAGAAACCGGGGAGCTGTTTTTT. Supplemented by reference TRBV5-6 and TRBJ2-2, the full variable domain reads DAGVTQSPTHLIKTRGQQVTLRCSPKSGHDTVSWYQQALGQGPQFIFQYYEEEERQRGNFPDRFSGHQFPNYSSELNVNALLLGDSALYLCASSLVGETGELFFGEGSRLTVL.

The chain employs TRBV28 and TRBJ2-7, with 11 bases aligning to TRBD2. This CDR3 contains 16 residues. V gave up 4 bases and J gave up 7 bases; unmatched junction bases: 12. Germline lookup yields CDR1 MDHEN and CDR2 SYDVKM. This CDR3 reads CASSSIPTSGRGEQYF. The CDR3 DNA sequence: TGTGCCAGCAGTTCCATACCAACTAGCGGGAGAGGTGAGCAGTACTTC. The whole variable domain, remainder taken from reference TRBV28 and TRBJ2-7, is DVKVTQSSRYLVKRTGEKVFLECVQDMDHENMFWYRQDPGLGLRLIYFSYDVKMKEKGDIPEGYSVSREKKERFSLILESASTNQTSMYLCASSSIPTSGRGEQYFGPGTRLTVT.